The source of this T cell receptor (beta chain) is a study of blood T cell repertoires in COVID-19. At the level of the study: Sample material is recorded as cDNA or gDNA derived from T cells, B-cell-depleted T cells, or PBMCs.

Participants reported their clinical history, and cohort assignment relied on those reports. Here immunoSEQ multiplex PCR was the method, and the copy in TCRdb shows in-frame clones only, minus some. The sample holds 150,000 to 200,000 clones, around three quarters seen once. This receptor was identified in a woman in her forties or fifties with acute COVID-19. Sequencing used PBMCs or T cells enriched from blood (not recorded which).

The CDR3 loop reads CASSLQGTYGYTF. As DNA, the CDR3 is TGTGCCAGCAGCTTACAGGGTACCTATGGCTACACCTTC. The chain links TRBV7-9 to TRBJ1-2; maybe TRBD1 (5 bases). The germline CDR1 and CDR2 sequences are SEHNR and FQNEAQ (reference sequence). Trimming cost V 2 bases and J 4 bases, with 8 bases left between them. This CDR3 is 13 amino acids long.